This record covers a single T cell receptor beta chain. Its antigen is unknown. This entry belongs to a study of CD4 T cells in relation to SARS-CoV-2 and coronaviruses. Across the study: TCR beta CDR3s were sequenced after roughly ten-day antigen culture of PBMCs. Convalescent patients were 7 or 8 males and 4 females; two were Hispanic.

CDR3 length: 11 amino acids. The V and J ends lost 6 bases and 8 bases respectively, with 8 bases between them. Naive and memory CD4+ T cells were separated from cryopreserved PBMCs. Naive or memory CD4+ cells were cultured 1:1 with T cell-depleted PBMCs plus CEF. The repertoire was sequenced with immunoSEQ multiplex PCR; TCRdb's copy has only in-frame clones and lacks some. The sample yields about 41,000 clones, 84% seen once. The chain combines TRBV12-3 or TRBV12-4 with TRBJ2-1, with D hard to call. Source material: naive CD4+ T cells from PBMCs, cultured in vitro. This sample's subset: naive CD4+ T cells isolated by negative enrichment. The TCR sequence derives from an adult with COVID-19. The CDR3 nucleotides read TGTGCCAGCAGAAAAGATTATGAGCAGTTCTTC. Translation: CASRKDYEQFF.